The rows below give T cell receptor beta chains drawn from one sample of a study of persistence of HIV-infected CD4 T cells. Here immunoSEQ multiplex PCR was the method, and the copy in TCRdb shows in-frame clones only, minus some. The profile shows 36,000 or so clones, 80% to 85% of them singletons. The antigens for these receptors are not known. The sample here was cultured CD4+ T cells from PBMCs, taken from a patient who received antiretroviral therapy. These receptors were collected from an adult with HIV. The donor label of this sample is uncertain. The CDR3 runs from the conserved cysteine through the conserved F or W. Each record gives: CDR3 length, D gene, clone size, J gene, V gene, CDR3 protein, CDR3 DNA. The D gene is left open where the match is weak. A row's size may be missing; if present it is once, few, many or a size class.

11 | NA | once | TRBJ2-1 | TRBV2 | CASSERIEQFF | TGTGCCAGCAGTGAAAGGATCGAGCAGTTCTTC
12 | NA | NA | TRBJ1-1 | TRBV7-6 | CASSTGGAEAFF | TGTGCCAGCAGCACCGGGGGGGCTGAAGCTTTCTTT
15 | NA | NA | TRBJ1-1 | TRBV14 | CASSMSRRGGTEAFF | TGTGCCAGCAGTATGTCCCGCAGGGGAGGTACTGAAGCTTTCTTT
12 | NA | NA | TRBJ1-1 | TRBV29-1 | CSVVRANTEAFF | TGCAGCGTTGTTAGGGCGAACACTGAAGCTTTCTTT
14 | TRBD1 | NA | TRBJ1-2 | TRBV10-2 | CASGPGQGNDGYTF | TGCGCCAGCGGGCCGGGACAGGGAAATGATGGCTACACCTTC
13 | NA | NA | TRBJ1-3 | TRBV3-1/TRBV3-2 | CASSAGQFNTIYF | TGTGCCAGCAGCGCCGGACAGTTTAACACCATATATTTT
12 | NA | NA | TRBJ2-3 | TRBV10-3 | CAISESADTQYF | TGTGCCATCAGTGAGTCGGCAGATACGCAGTATTTT
16 | NA | NA | TRBJ2-3 | TRBV6-1 | CASSEVVWASTDTQYF | TGTGCCAGCAGTGAAGTGGTCTGGGCTAGCACAGATACGCAGTATTTT
11 | NA | NA | TRBJ1-1 | TRBV30 | CAWKWETEAFF | TGTGCCTGGAAGTGGGAGACTGAAGCTTTCTTT
13 | NA | NA | TRBJ1-2 | TRBV6-5 | CASSYRQGGGYTF | TGTGCCAGCAGTTACAGGCAGGGTGGAGGCTACACCTTC
14 | NA | NA | TRBJ1-2 | TRBV7-2 | CASSQGNFNYGYTF | TGTGCCAGCAGCCAAGGGAACTTTAACTATGGCTACACCTTC
16 | NA | NA | TRBJ1-6 | TRBV5-1 | CASSLAQGSGNSPLHF | TGCGCCAGCAGCTTGGCTCAGGGCTCTGGGAATTCACCCCTCCACTTT
15 | TRBD1 | once | TRBJ2-2 | TRBV7-3 | CASSQTDRGTGELFF | TGTGCCAGCAGTCAAACGGACAGGGGGACCGGGGAGCTGTTTTTT
13 | NA | few | TRBJ1-2 | TRBV5-1 | CASSPSWGNGYTF | TGCGCCAGCAGCCCGTCGTGGGGAAATGGCTACACCTTC
15 | NA | NA | TRBJ1-1 | TRBV19 | CASSKISGRRTEAFF | TGTGCCAGTAGTAAAATTTCAGGGAGGCGAACTGAAGCTTTCTTT
15 | TRBD2 | NA | TRBJ2-5 | TRBV4-2 | CASSGAGGPEETQYF | TGTGCCAGCAGTGGAGCGGGGGGGCCTGAGGAGACCCAGTACTTC
13 | NA | NA | TRBJ1-1 | TRBV19 | CASSIGPNTEAFF | TGTGCCAGTAGTATAGGGCCCAACACTGAAGCTTTCTTT
15 | NA | NA | TRBJ2-3 | TRBV5-4 | CASSRQPRPTDTQYF | TGTGCCAGCAGCCGACAGCCACGTCCCACAGATACGCAGTATTTT
14 | NA | NA | TRBJ1-1 | TRBV18 | CASSPTDVDTEAFF | TGTGCCAGCTCACCGACGGATGTGGACACTGAAGCTTTCTTT
14 | NA | once | TRBJ1-1 | TRBV7-9 | CASTVNTRNTEAFF | TGTGCCAGCACCGTCAACACAAGGAACACTGAAGCTTTCTTT